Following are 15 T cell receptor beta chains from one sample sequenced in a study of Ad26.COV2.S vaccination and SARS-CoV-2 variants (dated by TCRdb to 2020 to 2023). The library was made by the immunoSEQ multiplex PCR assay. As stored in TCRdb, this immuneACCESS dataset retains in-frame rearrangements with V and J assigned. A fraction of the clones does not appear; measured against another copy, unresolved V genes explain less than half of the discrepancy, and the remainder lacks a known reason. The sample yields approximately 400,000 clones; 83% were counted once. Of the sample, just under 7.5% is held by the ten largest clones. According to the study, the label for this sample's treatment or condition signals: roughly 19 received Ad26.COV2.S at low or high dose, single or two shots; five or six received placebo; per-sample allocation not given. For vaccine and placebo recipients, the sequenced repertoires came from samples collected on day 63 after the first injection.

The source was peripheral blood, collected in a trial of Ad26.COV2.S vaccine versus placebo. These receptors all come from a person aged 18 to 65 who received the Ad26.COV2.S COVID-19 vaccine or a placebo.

The CDR3 DNA follows: TGTGCCAGCAGTCCCTTCGCGGGAGATACGCAGTATTTT. As protein: CASSPFAGDTQYF. The rearrangement links TRBV3-1 (or the pseudogene TRBV3-2) to TRBJ2-3, with D tentatively TRBD2 (5 bases). The CDR3 consists of 13 residues. V lost 6 bases to trimming and J lost 5 bases, with 12 bases between them. The germline V gene encodes CDR1 LGHDT and CDR2 YNNKEL (reference sequence).

The CDR3 here is CASSRGWREAKGEQFF. DNA of the CDR3: TGCGCCAGCAGCCGCGGGTGGCGGGAGGCCAAGGGTGAGCAGTTCTTC. The gene calls are TRBV4-1 and TRBJ2-1; 8 bases map to TRBD2. CDR1 is MGHRA, CDR2 YSYEKL, per germline. The CDR3 contains 16 residues. The ends lost 4 bases at V and 9 bases at J; junction bases unmatched: 14.

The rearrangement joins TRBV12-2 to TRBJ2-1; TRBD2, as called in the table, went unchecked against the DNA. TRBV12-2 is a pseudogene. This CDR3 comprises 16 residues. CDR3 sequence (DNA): TGTGCAAGTCGAATGGGGGGTTTACGGCACGTTAATGAGCAGTTCTTC. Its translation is CASRMGGLRHVNEQFF.

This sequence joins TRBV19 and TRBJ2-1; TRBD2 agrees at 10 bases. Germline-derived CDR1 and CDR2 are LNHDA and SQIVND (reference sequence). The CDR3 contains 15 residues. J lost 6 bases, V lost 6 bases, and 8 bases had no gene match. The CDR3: CASRDLAGEANEQFF. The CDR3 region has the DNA TGTGCCAGTAGAGATCTAGCGGGAGAGGCCAATGAGCAGTTCTTC.

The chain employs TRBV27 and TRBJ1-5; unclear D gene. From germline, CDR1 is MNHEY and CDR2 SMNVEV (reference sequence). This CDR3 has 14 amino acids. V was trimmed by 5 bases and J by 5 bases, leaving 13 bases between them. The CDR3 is CASSPREFHQPQHF. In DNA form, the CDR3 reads TGTGCCAGCAGTCCAAGGGAGTTCCATCAGCCCCAGCATTTT.

The CDR3 sequence: CASSPFRTGPYGYTF. CDR3 sequence (DNA): TGTGCCAGCAGCCCATTCAGGACAGGGCCCTATGGCTACACCTTC. This chain links TRBV11-3 with TRBJ1-2, with 8 bases identical to TRBD1. Germline-derived CDR1 and CDR2 are SGHNT and YENEEA. This CDR3 contains 15 residues. V dropped 5 bases and J dropped 4; count of bases not matched to a gene: 9.

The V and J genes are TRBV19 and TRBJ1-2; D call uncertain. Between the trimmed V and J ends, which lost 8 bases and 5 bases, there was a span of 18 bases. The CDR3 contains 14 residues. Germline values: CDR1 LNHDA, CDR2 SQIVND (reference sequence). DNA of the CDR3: TGTGCCAGTCAGTTTACGGGCGGTATATATGGCTACACCTTC. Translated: CASQFTGGIYGYTF.

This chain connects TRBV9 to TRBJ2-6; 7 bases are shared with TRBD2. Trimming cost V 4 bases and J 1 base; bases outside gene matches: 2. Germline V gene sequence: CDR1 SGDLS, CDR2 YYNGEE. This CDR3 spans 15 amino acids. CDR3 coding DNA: TGTGCCAGCAGCCTCGGGAGGTCTGGGGCCAACGTCCTGACTTTC. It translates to CASSLGRSGANVLTF.

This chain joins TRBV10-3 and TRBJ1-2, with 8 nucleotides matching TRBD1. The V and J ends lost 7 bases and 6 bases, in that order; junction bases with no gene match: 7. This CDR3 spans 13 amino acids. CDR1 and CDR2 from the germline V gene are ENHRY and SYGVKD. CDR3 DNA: TGTGCCATCATCGAGACAGGGGCGCATGGCTACACCTTC. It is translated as CAIIETGAHGYTF.

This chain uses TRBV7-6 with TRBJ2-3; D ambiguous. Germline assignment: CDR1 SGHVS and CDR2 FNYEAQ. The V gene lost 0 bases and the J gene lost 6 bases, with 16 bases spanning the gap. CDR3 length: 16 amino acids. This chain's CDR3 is CASSLALSLSGDTQYF. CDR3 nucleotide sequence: TGTGCCAGCAGCTTAGCGCTGTCACTATCCGGGGATACGCAGTATTTT.

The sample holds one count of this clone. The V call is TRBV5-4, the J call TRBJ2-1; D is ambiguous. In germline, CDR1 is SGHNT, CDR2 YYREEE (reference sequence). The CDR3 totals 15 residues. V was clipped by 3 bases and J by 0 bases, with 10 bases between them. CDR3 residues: CASSSFSSSYNEQFF. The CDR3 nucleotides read TGTGCCAGCAGCTCGTTTAGTAGCTCCTACAATGAGCAGTTCTTC.

For the CDR3, the DNA is TGTGCCAGCAGCTTAGGCCCCGGACAGGGTTTGAACACTGAAGCTTTCTTT. Translated: CASSLGPGQGLNTEAFF. The V and J genes are TRBV13 and TRBJ1-1; 8 nucleotides agree with TRBD1. The CDR3 runs 17 residues. The V and J ends lost 0 bases and 0 bases, in that order; junction bases with no gene match: 6. Germline CDR1 and CDR2: PRHDT and FYEKMQ (reference sequence).

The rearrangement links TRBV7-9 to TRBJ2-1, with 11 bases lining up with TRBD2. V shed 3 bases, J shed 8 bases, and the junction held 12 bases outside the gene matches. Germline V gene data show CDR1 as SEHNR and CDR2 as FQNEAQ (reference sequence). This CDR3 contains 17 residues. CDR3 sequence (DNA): TGTGCCAGCAGCTTGGCTAGCGGGAGGTTTCAGAGCGATGAGCAGTTCTTC. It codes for CASSLASGRFQSDEQFF.

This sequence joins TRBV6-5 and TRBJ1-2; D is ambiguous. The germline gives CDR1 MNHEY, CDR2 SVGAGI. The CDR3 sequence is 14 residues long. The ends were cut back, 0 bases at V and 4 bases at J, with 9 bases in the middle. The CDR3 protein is CASSYSSPVYGYTF. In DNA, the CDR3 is TGTGCCAGCAGTTACTCTTCTCCGGTCTATGGCTACACCTTC.

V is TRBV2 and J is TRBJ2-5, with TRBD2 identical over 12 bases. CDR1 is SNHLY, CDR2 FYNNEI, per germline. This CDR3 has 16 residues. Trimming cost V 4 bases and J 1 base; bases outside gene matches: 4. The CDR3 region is CASSGGTSGPQETQYF. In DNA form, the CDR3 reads TGTGCCAGCAGTGGTGGGACTAGCGGGCCCCAAGAGACCCAGTACTTC.